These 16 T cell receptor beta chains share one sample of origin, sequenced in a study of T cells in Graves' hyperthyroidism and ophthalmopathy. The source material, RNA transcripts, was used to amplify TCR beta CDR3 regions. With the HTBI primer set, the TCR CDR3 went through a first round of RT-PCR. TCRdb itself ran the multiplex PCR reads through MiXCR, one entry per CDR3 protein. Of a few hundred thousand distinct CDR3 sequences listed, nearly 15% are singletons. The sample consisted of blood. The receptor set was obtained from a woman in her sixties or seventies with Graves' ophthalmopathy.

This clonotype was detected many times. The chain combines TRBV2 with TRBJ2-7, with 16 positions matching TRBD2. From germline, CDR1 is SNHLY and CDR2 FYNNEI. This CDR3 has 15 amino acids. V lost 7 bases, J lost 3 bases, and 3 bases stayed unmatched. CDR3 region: CASKGTSGRDYEQYF. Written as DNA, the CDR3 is TGTGCCAGCAAGGGGACTAGCGGGAGGGACTACGAGCAGTACTTC.

CDR3 residues: CASSSPGRTNTGELFF. In DNA form, the CDR3 reads TGTGCCAGCAGCTCGCCGGGACGTACTAACACCGGGGAGCTGTTTTTT. V is TRBV11-2 and J is TRBJ2-2, with D possibly being TRBD1 or TRBD2 (5 bases each). With 4 bases removed from V and 2 bases from J, the gap between germline ends came to 14 bases. This CDR3 has 16 amino acids. CDR1 is SGHAT and CDR2 is FQNNGV in the germline V gene. Based on the CDR3 plus reference TRBV11-2 and TRBJ2-2, the full variable domain is EAGVAQSPRYKIIEKRQSVAFWCNPISGHATLYWYQQILGQGPKLLIQFQNNGVVDDSQLPKDRFSAERLKGVDSTLKIQPAKLEDSAVYLCASSSPGRTNTGELFFGEGSRLTVL.

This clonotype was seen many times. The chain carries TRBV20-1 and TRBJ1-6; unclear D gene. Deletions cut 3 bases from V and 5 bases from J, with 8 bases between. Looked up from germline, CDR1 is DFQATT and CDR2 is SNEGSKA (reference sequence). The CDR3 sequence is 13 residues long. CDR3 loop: CSARAPDNSPLHF. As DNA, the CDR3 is TGCAGTGCTAGGGCCCCGGATAATTCACCCCTCCACTTT.

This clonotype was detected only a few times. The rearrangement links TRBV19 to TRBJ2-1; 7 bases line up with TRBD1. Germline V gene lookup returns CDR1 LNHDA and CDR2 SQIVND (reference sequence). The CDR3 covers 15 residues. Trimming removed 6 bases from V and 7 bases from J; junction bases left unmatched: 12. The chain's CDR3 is CASRGTALGENEQFF. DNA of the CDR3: TGTGCCAGTAGGGGGACAGCCCTGGGTGAGAATGAGCAGTTCTTC.

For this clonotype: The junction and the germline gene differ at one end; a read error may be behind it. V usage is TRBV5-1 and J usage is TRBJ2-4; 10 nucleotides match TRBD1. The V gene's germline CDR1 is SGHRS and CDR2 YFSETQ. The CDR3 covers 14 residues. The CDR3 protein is CASRPGGTGEWWDF. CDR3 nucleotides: TGCGCCAGCAGACCGGGGGGGACAGGGGAATGGTGGGACTTC. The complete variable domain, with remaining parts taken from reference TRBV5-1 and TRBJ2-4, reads KAGVTQTPRYLIKTRGQQVTLSCSPISGHRSVSWYQQTPGQGLQFLFEYFSETQRNKGNFPGRFSGRQFSNSRSEMNVSTLELGDSALYLCASRPGGTGEWWDFGAGTRLSVL.

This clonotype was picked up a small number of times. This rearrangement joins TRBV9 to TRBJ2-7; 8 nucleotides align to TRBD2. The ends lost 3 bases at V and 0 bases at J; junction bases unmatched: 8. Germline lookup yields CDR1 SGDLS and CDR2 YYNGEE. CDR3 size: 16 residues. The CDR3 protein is CASSDSRGGVSYEQYF. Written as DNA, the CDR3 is TGTGCCAGCAGCGACTCTCGGGGGGGGGTCTCCTACGAGCAGTACTTC.

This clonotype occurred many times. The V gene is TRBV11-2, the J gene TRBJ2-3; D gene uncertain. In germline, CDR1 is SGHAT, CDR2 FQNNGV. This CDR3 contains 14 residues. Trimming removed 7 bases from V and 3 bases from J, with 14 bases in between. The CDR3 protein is CASTMEPSTDTQYF. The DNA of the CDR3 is TGTGCCAGCACTATGGAGCCATCAACAGATACGCAGTATTTT. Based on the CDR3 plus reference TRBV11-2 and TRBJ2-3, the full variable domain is EAGVAQSPRYKIIEKRQSVAFWCNPISGHATLYWYQQILGQGPKLLIQFQNNGVVDDSQLPKDRFSAERLKGVDSTLKIQPAKLEDSAVYLCASTMEPSTDTQYFGPGTRLTVL.

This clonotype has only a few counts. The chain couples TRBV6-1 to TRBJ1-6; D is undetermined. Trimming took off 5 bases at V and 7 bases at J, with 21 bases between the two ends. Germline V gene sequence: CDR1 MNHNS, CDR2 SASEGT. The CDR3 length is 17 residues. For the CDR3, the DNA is TGTGCCAGCAGTTTTAGGATTGCGGGATCGGACAATTCACCCCTCCACTTT. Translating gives CASSFRIAGSDNSPLHF.

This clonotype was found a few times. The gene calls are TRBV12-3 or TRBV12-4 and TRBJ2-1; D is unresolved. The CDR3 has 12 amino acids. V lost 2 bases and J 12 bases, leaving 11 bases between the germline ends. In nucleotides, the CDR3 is TGTGCCAGCAGTTTAAGGGCTGAAAGGCAGTTCTTC. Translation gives CASSLRAERQFF.

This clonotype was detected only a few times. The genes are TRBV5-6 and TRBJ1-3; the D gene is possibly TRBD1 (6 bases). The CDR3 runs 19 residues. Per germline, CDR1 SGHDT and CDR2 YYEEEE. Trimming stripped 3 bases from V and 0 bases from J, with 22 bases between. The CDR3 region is CASSSKTGNPYLSGNTIYF. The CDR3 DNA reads TGTGCCAGCAGCTCGAAGACAGGAAACCCATATCTCTCTGGAAACACCATATATTTT.

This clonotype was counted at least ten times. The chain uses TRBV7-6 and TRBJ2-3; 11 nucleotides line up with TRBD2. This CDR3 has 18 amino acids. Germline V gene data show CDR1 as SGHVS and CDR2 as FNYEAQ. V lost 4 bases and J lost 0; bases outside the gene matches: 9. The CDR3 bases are TGTGCCAGCAGCTCCTACCCTCGGACTAGCGGGAGCACAGATACGCAGTATTTT. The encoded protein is CASSSYPRTSGSTDTQYF.

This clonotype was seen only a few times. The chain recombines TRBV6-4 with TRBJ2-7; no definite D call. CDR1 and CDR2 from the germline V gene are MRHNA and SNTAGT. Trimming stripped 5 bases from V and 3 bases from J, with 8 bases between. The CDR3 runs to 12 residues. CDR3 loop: CASSTLNYEQYF. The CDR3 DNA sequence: TGTGCCAGCAGTACTCTTAACTACGAGCAGTACTTC.

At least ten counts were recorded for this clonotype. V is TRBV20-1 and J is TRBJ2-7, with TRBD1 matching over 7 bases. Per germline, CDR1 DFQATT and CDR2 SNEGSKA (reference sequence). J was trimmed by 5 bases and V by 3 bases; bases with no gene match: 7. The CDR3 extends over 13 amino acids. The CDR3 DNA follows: TGCAGTGCTAGGCCGACAGGGCAAGACGAGCAGTACTTC. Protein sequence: CSARPTGQDEQYF.

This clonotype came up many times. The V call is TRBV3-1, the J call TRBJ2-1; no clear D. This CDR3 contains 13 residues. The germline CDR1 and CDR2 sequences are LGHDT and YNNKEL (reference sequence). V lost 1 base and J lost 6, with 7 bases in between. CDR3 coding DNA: TGTGCCAGCAGCCAAGTCGGCCGCAATGAGCAGTTCTTC. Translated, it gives CASSQVGRNEQFF.

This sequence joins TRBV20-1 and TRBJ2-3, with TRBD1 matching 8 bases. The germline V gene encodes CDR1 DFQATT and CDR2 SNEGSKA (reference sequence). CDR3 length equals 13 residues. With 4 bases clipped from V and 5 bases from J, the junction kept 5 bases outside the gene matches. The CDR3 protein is CSAKRQGLDTQYF. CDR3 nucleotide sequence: TGCAGTGCTAAAAGACAGGGGTTAGATACGCAGTATTTT.

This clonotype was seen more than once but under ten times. In DNA, the CDR3 is TGTGCCAGCAGCCCCGACCTAGCGGGAGTGGAGACCCAGTACTTC. This codes for CASSPDLAGVETQYF. The chain carries TRBV5-4 and TRBJ2-5; 10 bases match TRBD2. Germline CDR1 SGHNT, CDR2 YYREEE (reference sequence). The CDR3 loop spans 15 amino acids. J gave up 5 bases and V 4 bases, and 8 bases lay outside the gene matches.